This T cell receptor (beta chain) is drawn from a study of beta chain features in type 1 diabetes. Across the whole study: The study examined 90 million to 130 million sorted cells across all samples.

Worth noting for this clone: As yet, its antigen is unknown.

The study, taken as a whole, reports: Sampled from patients, naive, central memory and Treg TCRB repertoires appeared more similar than those sampled from healthy donors.

The CDR3 length is 16 residues. With 1 base clipped from V and 2 bases from J, the junction kept 5 bases outside the gene matches. Germline CDR1 SGDLS, CDR2 YYNGEE. Isolated RNA was reverse transcribed in full, so expressed TCRB transcripts were sequenced. Produced via immunoSEQ multiplex PCR; TCRdb's table is partial and in-frame only. This table holds about 360,000 clones, roughly 13% found once. The V and J genes are TRBV9 and TRBJ2-1; 8 bases align to TRBD1. This sequence was found in a man younger than 35 in good health. Sequencing was performed on naive CD4+ T cells from blood. The CDR3 sequence is CASSVSGQGTYNEQFF. Written as DNA, the CDR3 is TGTGCCAGCAGCGTAAGCGGACAGGGCACCTACAATGAGCAGTTCTTC.